Listed below are T cell receptor beta chains from one sample, sequenced in a study of cytomegalovirus exposure and HLA in healthy donors. This table comes from immunoSEQ multiplex PCR, and its TCRdb copy is limited to in-frame clones, with some not included. The sample carries tens of thousands of clones, 82% recorded once. Sequencing was done on a sample of PBMCs. The origin of the receptors is a man aged 45 to 65 in good health and CMV-seronegative. Both conserved end residues are part of each CDR3. The D gene is left open where the match is weak. Size values are once, few and many counts, or a class for expanded clones, and some rows have none.

CDR3 length	V gene	clone size	D gene	CDR3 protein
14	TRBV5-6	few	TRBD1	CASTPGQGEDEQYF
13	TRBV29-1	NA	NA	CSVEGRTRYEQYF
15	TRBV6-6	NA	NA	CASSYGRGNTGELFF
14	TRBV5-1	few	TRBD1	CASSLAGTGGGYTF
13	TRBV6-5	few	NA	CASSYHKSYEQYF
16	TRBV19	few	TRBD2	CASSIGRLARASEQYF
15	TRBV6-5	NA	TRBD2	CASSPQTAGGKTQYF
16	TRBV9	NA	NA	CASSKTGFSGANVLTF
14	TRBV5-6	NA	NA	CASSGTGYNTEAFF
12	TRBV2	NA	NA	CASRKAGETQYF
14	TRBV28	NA	NA	CASSPRGHPYEQYF
13	TRBV5-1	NA	NA	CASSPRETYEQYF
13	TRBV6-5	NA	NA	CASSYGHNQPQHF
17	TRBV18	NA	TRBD2	CASSPRTSGGQLYEQYF
15	TRBV14	NA	TRBD1	CASSRGTENTGELFF
16	TRBV10-3	NA	NA	CAISDGGTRNAGELFF
15	TRBV5-5	NA	NA	CASSLVRQGFEKLFF
15	TRBV7-8	NA	TRBD1	CASSSTGGSYNEQFF
14	TRBV14	few	TRBD1	CASSPRQGWTEAFF
11	TRBV29-1	NA	NA	CSVQGPAPQHF
16	TRBV5-6	NA	NA	CASSAGQGGAQETQYF
16	TRBV4-3	once	NA	CASSQVWGEGNQPQHF
16	TRBV13	NA	TRBD1	CASSQGDAGGADGYTF
14	TRBV27	once	NA	CASRRGSPYNEQFF
15	TRBV19	NA	NA	CASSMGDTRLYGYTF